The sequence of this TCR beta chain was determined in a study of T cell changes during pregnancy in multiple sclerosis. Only in-frame clones appear in the TCRdb table, and some are missing; sequencing was by immunoSEQ multiplex PCR. The repertoire consists of roughly 59,000 clones, with approximately 89% occurring once and the leading ten covering approximately 1.5%. This TCR derives from a female donor in good health, enrolled as a control in a pregnancy study. This material consisted of peripheral blood, taken in the third trimester of pregnancy.

The CDR3 DNA reads as TGTGCCAGCAGTGAAGTCCAGGTTCACACCGGGGAGCTGTTTTTT. This translates into CASSEVQVHTGELFF. The chain recombines TRBV6-1 with TRBJ2-2; the D is unclear. V lost 1 base and J 3 bases, leaving 9 bases between the germline ends. This CDR3 is 15 amino acids long. CDR1 is MNHNS, CDR2 SASEGT, per germline.